The entry below gives a single T cell receptor beta chain sequence along with its context. Negative isolation was used for CD8+ and CD4+ T cells, and FACS enrichment was applied to TEMRA cells. These data come from a study of CD8 T cells in Susac syndrome. With random hexamers, reverse transcription was performed on about 0.5 to 1 ug of RNA. MiXCR, applied by TCRdb to the immunoSEQ multiplex PCR reads, yields one record per CDR3 protein. The sample yields 100,000 to 150,000 distinct CDR3 sequences, just under 95% seen once. The CDR3 has 14 amino acids. Trimming stripped 3 bases from V and 7 bases from J, with 12 bases between. Germline CDR1 and CDR2: MNHEY and SMNVEV (reference sequence).

The sequence came from a human donor with Susac syndrome. The material sequenced was CD8+ T cells from PBMCs. The chain joins TRBV27 to TRBJ2-2; D not certain. CDR3 amino acids: CASSLIFRDGELFF. As DNA, the CDR3 is TGTGCCAGCAGTTTGATTTTTAGGGACGGGGAGCTGTTTTTT.